This T cell receptor beta chain was identified in a study of identical twins. This clonotype has a count of ten or more. Antigen: not known. TCRdb processed the 5' RACE reads anew with MiXCR; each CDR3 protein has one entry. The sample includes about 200,000 distinct CDR3 sequences, around 6.9% of them seen just once. Study-level points and caveats: Findings came from cross-sectional statistics, without long-term follow-up of donors. Invariant populations such as MAIT and iNKT cells could partly muddle zero-insertion analyses.

Germline V gene data show CDR1 as LNHNV and CDR2 as YYDKDF (reference sequence). This CDR3 comprises 17 residues. Trimming took off 0 bases at V and 0 bases at J, with 12 bases between the two ends. The same specimen was also included in a second study, on yellow fever vaccine responses in identical twins. That paper states: Twins' vaccine T cell responses were reported to seem partly convergent and partly personalized.

The TCR was taken from a woman aged 18-35 years in good health. The J gene is TRBJ2-1, the V gene TRBV15; maybe TRBD1 (6 bases). Specimen: memory (CD45RO+) T cells sorted from blood. This CDR3 is CATSREGTSSSYNEQFF. CDR3 nucleotide sequence: TGTGCCACCAGCAGAGAAGGGACATCAAGCTCCTACAATGAGCAGTTCTTC.